This TCR beta chain stems from a study of CD8 T cells in ankylosing spondylitis. Regarding the study as a whole: In ankylosing spondylitis blood, a motif of roughly 8 highly homologous TCR beta variants appeared characteristic. Reports of some motif variants in reactive arthritis synovial fluid and blood predate this one.

This clonotype was detected many times. The antigen is not known. The CDR3 is 12 amino acids. V was clipped by 8 bases and J by 5 bases, with 13 bases between them. Germline V gives CDR1 MNHEY, CDR2 SVGEGT. Library preparation for TCR beta used quantitative 5'-RACE with molecular barcodes. Each CDR3 protein is one row after TCRdb ran MiXCR on the 5' RACE reads. The table records around 890,000 distinct CDR3 sequences, approximately 12% of them present only once. The material sequenced was blood, either unsorted or a sorted T cell fraction (not recorded which). The J gene is TRBJ2-7, the V gene TRBV6-2 or TRBV6-3; tentative D call: TRBD2 (5 bases). The sequence came from a male donor with ankylosing spondylitis. DNA of the CDR3: TGTGCCAGCGGAGGAAGGGTGCACGAGCAGTACTTC. Its translation: CASGGRVHEQYF.